Included here is one T cell receptor (beta chain) sequence, with context. The data derive from a study of blood T cell repertoires in COVID-19. At the level of the study: There were acute and convalescent COVID-19 samples, and they came from the United States, Italy and Spain.

The V and J ends lost 2 bases and 3 bases, in that order; junction bases with no gene match: 11. This CDR3 has 19 residues. Germline CDR1 reads MNHEY; CDR2 reads SMNVEV (reference sequence). The authors' processing: Estimates of nucleated cell counts were drawn from the amplification of reference gene primers. Sequencing was performed with immunoSEQ multiplex PCR; in TCRdb, only in-frame clones are kept and a portion is missing. From that table come the V and J calls and clone size; the DNA was used to work out D and trimming. In the table there are roughly 200,000 clones, 81% of which are singletons.

The receptor was isolated from a woman aged 80 or over with acute or convalescent COVID-19. Material: peripheral blood. The J gene is TRBJ2-3, the V gene TRBV27; 13 bases are shared with TRBD2. CDR3 in DNA: TGTGCCAGCAGTTTACCCCTCGGAACTAGCGGGGGGGTAACAGATACGCAGTATTTT. The encoded protein is CASSLPLGTSGGVTDTQYF.